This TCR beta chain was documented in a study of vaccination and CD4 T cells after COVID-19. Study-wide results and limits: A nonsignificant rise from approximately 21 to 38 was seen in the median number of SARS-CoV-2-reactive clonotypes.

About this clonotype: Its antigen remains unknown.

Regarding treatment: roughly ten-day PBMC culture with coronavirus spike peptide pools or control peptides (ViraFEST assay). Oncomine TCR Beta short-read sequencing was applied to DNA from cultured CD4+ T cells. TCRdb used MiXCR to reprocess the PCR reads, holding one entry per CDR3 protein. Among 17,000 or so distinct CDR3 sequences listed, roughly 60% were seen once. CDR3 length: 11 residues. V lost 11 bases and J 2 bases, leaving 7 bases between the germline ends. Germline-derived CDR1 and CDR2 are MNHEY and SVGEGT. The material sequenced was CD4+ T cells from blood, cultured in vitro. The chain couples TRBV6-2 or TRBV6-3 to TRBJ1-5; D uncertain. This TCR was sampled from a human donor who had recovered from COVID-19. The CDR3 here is CARPGNQPQHF. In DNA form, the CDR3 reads TGTGCCCGCCCTGGCAATCAGCCCCAGCATTTT.